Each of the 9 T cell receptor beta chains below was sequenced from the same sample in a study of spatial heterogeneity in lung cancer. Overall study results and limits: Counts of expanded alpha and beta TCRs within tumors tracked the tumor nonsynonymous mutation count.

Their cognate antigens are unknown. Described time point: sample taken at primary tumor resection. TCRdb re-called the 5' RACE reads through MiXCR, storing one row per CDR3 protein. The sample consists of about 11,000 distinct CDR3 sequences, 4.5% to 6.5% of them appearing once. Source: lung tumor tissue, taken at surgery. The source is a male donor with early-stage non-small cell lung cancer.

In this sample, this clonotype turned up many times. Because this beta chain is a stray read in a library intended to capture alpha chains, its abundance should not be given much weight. CDR3 protein: CASSYSKGQGYNEQFF. CDR3 in DNA: TGTGCCAGCAGTTACTCGAAAGGTCAGGGGTACAATGAGCAGTTCTTC. The chain has TRBV6-2 or TRBV6-3 and TRBJ2-1; weak D call: TRBD1 (6 bases). Deletions cut 0 bases from V and 4 bases from J, with 13 bases between. The germline CDR1 and CDR2 sequences are MNHEY and SVGEGT. The CDR3 is 16 amino acids.

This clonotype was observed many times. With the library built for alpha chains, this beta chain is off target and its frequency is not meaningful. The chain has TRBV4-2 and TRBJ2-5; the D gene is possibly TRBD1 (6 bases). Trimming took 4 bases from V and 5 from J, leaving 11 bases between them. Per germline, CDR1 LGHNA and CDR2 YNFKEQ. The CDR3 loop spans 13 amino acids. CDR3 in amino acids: CASSPRRGETQYF. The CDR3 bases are TGTGCCAGCAGCCCCCGTAGGGGGGAGACCCAGTACTTC.

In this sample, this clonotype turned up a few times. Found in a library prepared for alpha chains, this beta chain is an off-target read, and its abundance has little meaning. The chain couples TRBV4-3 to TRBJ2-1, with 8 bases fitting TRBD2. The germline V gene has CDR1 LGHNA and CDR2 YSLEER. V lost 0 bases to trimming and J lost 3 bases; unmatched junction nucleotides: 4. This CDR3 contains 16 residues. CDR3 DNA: TGCGCCAGCAGCCAAGAAAGCGGGGGCAGCTACAATGAGCAGTTCTTC. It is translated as CASSQESGGSYNEQFF.

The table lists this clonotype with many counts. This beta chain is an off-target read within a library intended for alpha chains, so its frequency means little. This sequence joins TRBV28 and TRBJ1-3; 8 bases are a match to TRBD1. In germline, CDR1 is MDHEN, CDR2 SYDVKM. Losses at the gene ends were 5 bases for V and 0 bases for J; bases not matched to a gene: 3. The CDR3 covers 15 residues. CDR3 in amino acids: CASSDRGTSGNTIYF. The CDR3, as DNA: TGTGCCAGCAGTGACAGGGGAACCTCTGGAAACACCATATATTTT.

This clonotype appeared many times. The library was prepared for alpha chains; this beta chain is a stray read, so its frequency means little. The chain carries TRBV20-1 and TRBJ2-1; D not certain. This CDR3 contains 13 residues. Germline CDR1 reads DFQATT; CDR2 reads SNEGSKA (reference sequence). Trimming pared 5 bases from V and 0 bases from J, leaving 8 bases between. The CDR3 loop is CSAPTSSYNEQFF. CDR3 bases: TGCAGTGCTCCGACGAGCTCCTACAATGAGCAGTTCTTC.

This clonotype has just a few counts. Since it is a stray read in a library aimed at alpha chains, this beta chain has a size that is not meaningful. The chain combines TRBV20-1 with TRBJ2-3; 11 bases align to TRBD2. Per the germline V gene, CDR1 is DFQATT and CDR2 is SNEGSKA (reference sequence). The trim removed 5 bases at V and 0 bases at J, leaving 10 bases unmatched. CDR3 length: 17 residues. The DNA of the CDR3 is TGCAGTGCTTCCACTAGCGGGAGAGGGCTGAGCACAGATACGCAGTATTTT. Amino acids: CSASTSGRGLSTDTQYF.

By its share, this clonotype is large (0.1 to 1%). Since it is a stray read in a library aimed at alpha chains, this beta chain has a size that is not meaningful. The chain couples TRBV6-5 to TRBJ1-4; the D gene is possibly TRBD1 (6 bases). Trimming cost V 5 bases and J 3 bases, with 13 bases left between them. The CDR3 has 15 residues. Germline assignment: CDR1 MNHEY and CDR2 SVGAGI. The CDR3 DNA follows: TGTGCCAGCAGTAAAAGGACAGCGCCTAATGAAAAACTGTTTTTT. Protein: CASSKRTAPNEKLFF.

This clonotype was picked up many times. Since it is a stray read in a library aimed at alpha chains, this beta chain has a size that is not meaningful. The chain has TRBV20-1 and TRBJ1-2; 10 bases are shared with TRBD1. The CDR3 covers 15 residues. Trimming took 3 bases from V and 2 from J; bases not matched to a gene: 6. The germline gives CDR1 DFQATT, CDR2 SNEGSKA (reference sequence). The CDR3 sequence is CSASRGQGVNYGYTF. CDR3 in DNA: TGCAGTGCTAGCCGCGGACAGGGGGTCAACTATGGCTACACCTTC.

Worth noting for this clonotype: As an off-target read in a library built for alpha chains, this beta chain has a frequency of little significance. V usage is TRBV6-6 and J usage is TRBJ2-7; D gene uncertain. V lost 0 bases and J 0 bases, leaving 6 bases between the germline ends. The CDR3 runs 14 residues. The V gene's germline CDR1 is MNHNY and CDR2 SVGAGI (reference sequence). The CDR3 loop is CASSYSSDSYEQYF. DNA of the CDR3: TGTGCCAGCAGTTACTCGAGCGACTCCTACGAGCAGTACTTC.